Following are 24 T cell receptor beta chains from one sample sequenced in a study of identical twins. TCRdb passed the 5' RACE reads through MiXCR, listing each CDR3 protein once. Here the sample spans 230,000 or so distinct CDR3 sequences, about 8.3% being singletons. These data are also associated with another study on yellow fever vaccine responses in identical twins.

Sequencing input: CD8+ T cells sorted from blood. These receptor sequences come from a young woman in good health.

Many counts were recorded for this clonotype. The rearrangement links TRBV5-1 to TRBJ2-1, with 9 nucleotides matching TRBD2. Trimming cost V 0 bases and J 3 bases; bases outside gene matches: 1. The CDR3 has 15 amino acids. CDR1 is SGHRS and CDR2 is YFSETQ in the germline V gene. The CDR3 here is CASSLGSGGYNEQFF. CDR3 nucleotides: TGCGCCAGCAGCTTGGGTAGCGGGGGCTACAATGAGCAGTTCTTC.

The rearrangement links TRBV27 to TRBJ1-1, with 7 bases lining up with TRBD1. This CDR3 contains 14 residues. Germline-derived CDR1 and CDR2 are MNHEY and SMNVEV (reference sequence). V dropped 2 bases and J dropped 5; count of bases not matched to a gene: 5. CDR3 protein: CASSLQGEGTEAFF. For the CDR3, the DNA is TGTGCCAGCAGTTTACAGGGGGAGGGGACTGAAGCTTTCTTT.

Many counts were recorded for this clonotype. The CDR3 spells CASSWTGGTYEQYF. The CDR3 region has the DNA TGCGCCAGCAGCTGGACAGGGGGAACCTACGAGCAGTACTTC. The chain uses TRBV5-1 and TRBJ2-7; 10 bases match TRBD1. J gave up 2 bases and V 3 bases, and 2 bases lay outside the gene matches. The CDR3 sequence is 14 residues long. Germline V gene sequence: CDR1 SGHRS, CDR2 YFSETQ.

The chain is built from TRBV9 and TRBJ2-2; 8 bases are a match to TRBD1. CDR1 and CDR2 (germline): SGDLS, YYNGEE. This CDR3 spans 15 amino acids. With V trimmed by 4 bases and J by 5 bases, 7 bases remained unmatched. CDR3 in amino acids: CASSSGQGGTGELFF. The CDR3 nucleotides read TGTGCCAGCAGCTCCGGACAGGGCGGAACCGGGGAGCTGTTTTTT.

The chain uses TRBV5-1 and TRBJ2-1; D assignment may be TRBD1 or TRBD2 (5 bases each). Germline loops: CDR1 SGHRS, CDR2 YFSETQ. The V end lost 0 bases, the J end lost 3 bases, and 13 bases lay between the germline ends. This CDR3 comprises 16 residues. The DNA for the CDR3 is TGCGCCAGCAGCTTGGCCGTCGGGGCCGGCTACAATGAGCAGTTCTTC. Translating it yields CASSLAVGAGYNEQFF.

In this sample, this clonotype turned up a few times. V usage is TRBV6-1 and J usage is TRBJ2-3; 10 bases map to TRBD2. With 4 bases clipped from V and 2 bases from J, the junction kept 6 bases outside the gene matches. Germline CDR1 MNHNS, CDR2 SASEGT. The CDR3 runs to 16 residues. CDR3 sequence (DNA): TGTGCCAGCAGTGTGCTAGCGGGGGAGTTCACAGATACGCAGTATTTT. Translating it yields CASSVLAGEFTDTQYF.

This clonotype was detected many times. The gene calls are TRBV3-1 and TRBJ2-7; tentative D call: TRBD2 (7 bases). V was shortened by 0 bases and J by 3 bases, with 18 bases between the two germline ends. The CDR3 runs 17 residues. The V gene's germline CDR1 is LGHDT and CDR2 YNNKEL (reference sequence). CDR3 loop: CASSQEGRGPSFYEQYF. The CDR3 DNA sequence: TGTGCCAGCAGCCAAGAAGGGCGGGGGCCAAGTTTCTACGAGCAGTACTTC.

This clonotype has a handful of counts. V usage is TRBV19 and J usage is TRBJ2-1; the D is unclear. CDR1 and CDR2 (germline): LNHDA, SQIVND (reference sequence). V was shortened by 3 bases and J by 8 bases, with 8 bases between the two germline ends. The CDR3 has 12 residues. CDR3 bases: TGTGCCAGTAGTATGGGTTCCTATGAGCAGTTCTTC. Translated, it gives CASSMGSYEQFF.

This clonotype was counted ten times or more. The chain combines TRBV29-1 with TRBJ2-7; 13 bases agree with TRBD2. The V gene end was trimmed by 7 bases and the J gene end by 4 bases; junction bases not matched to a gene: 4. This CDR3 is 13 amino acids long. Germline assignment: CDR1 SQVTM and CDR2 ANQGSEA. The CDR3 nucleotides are TGCAGCGCCGGGACTAGCGGGGTTTACGAGCAGTACTTC. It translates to CSAGTSGVYEQYF.

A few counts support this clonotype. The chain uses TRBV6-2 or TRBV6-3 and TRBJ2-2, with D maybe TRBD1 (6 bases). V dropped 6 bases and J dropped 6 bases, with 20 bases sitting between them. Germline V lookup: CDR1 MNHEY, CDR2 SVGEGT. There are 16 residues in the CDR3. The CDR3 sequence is CASRHQGLGTPGELFF. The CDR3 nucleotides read TGTGCCAGCAGGCATCAGGGGTTGGGAACACCCGGGGAGCTGTTTTTT.

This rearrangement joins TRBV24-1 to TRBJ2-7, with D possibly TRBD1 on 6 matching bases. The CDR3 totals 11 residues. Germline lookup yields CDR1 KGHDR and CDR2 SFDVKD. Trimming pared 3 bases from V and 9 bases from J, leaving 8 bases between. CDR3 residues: CATSDQQGQYF. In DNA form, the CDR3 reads TGTGCCACCAGTGATCAACAGGGGCAGTACTTC.

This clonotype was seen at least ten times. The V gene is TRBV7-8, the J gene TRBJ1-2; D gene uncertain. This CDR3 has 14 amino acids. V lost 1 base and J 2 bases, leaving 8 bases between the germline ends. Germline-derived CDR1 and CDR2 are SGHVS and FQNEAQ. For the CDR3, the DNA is TGTGCCAGCAGCTTAGTAGGAGGGAACTATGGCTACACCTTC. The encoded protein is CASSLVGGNYGYTF.

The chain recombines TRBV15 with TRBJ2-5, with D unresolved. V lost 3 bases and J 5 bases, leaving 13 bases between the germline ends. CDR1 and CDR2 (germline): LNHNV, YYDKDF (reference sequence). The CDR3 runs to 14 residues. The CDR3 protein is CATSRSPPRETQYF. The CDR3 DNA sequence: TGTGCCACCAGCAGGAGCCCCCCGCGGGAGACCCAGTACTTC.

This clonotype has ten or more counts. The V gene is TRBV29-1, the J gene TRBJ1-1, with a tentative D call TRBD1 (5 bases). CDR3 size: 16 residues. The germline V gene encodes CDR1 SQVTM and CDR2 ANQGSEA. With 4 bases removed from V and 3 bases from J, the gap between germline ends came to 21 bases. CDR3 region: CSVVGEGKYEDTEAFF. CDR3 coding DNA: TGCAGCGTTGTGGGGGAAGGGAAATATGAGGACACTGAAGCTTTCTTT.

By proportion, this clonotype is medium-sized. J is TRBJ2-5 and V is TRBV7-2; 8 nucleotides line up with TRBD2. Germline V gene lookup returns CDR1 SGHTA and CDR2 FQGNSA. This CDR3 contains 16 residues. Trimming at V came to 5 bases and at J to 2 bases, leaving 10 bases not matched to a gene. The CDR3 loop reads CASSIQAGVNQETQYF. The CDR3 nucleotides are TGTGCCAGCAGCATACAAGCGGGAGTGAATCAAGAGACCCAGTACTTC.

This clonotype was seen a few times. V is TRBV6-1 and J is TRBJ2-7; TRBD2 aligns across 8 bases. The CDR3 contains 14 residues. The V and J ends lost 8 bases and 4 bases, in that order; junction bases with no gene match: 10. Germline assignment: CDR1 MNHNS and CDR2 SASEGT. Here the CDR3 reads CASLAGGGIYEQYF. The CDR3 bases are TGTGCCAGCCTGGCGGGCGGGGGGATTTACGAGCAGTACTTC.

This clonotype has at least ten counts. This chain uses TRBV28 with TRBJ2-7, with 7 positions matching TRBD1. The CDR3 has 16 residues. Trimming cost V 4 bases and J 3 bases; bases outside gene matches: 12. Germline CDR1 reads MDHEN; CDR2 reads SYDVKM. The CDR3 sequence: CASSSSDRPNLYEQYF. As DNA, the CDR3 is TGTGCCAGCAGTTCCTCGGACAGGCCGAACCTCTACGAGCAGTACTTC.

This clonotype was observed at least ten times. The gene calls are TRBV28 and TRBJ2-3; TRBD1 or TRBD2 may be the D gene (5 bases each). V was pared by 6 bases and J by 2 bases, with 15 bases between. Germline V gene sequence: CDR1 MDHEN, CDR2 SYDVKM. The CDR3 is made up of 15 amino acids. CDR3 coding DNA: TGTGCCAGCAGCCCTGCTGGGGGAATCACAGATACGCAGTATTTT. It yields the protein CASSPAGGITDTQYF.

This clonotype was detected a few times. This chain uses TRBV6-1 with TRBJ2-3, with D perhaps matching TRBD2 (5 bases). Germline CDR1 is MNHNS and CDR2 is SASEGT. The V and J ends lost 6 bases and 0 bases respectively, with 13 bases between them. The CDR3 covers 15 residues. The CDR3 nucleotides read TGTGCCAGCAGCCCCACAGCGGCGAGCACAGATACGCAGTATTTT. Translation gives CASSPTAASTDTQYF.

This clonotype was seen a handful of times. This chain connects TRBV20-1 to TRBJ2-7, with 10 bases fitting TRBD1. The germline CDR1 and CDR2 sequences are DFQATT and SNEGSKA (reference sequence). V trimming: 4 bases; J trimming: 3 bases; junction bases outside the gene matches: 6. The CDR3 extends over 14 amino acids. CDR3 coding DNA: TGCAGTGCTACCAAGACAGGGGGCGACTACGAGCAGTACTTC. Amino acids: CSATKTGGDYEQYF.

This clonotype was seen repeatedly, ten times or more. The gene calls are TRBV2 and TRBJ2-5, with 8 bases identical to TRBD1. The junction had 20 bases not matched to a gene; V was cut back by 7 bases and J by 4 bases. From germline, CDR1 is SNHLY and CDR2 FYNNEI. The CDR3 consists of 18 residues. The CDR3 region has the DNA TGTGCCAGCATCGGGTTACCCTCGTACAGGGGGAGAGGAGAGACCCAGTACTTC. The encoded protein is CASIGLPSYRGRGETQYF.

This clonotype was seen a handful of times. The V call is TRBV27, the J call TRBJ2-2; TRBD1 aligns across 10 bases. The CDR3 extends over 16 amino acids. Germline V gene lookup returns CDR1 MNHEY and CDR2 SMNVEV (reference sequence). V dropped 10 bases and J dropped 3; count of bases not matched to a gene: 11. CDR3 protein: CATSRWGTGDTGELFF. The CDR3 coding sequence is TGTGCCACCAGCCGGTGGGGGACAGGGGACACCGGGGAGCTGTTTTTT.

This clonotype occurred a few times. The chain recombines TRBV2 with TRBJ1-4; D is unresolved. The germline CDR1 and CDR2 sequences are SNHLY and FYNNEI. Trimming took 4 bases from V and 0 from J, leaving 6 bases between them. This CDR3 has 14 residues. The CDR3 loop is CASSVGATNEKLFF. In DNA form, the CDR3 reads TGTGCCAGCAGTGTTGGCGCAACTAATGAAAAACTGTTTTTT.

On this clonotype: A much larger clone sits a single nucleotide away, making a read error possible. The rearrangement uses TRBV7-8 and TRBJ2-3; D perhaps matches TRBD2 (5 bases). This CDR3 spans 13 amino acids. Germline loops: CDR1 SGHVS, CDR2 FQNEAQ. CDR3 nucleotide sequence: TGTGCCACCAGCTTAGAGGGAGCGGATACGCAGTATTTT. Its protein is CATSLEGADTQYF.